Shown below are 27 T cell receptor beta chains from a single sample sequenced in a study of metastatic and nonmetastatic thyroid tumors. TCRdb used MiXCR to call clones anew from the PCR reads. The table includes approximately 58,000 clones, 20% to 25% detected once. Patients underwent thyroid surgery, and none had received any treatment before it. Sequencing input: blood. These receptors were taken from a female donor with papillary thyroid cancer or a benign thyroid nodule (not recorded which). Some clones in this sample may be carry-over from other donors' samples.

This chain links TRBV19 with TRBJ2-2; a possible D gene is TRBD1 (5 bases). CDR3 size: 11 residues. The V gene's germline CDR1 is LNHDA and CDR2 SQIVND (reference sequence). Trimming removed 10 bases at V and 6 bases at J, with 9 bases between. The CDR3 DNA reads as TGTGCCATCCAGGGTGCCGGGGAGCTGTTTTTT. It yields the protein CAIQGAGELFF.

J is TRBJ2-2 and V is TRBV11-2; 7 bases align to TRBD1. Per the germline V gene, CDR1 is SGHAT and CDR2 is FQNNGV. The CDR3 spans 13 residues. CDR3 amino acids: CPNSPRQGGELFF. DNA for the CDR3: TGTCCCAACAGCCCTCGACAGGGCGGGGAGCTGTTTTTT.

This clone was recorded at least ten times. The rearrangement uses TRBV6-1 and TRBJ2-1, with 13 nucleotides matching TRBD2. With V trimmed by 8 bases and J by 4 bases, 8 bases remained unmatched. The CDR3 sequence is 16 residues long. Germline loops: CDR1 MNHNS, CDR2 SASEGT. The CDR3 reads CASWTSGSLDYNEQFF. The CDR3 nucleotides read TGTGCCAGCTGGACTAGCGGGAGTCTGGATTACAATGAGCAGTTCTTC.

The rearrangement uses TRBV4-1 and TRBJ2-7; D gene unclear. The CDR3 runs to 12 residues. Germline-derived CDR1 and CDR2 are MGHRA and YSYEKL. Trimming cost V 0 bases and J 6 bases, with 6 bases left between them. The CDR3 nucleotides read TGCGCCAGCAGCCAAGATTTCGGCGAGCAGTACTTC. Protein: CASSQDFGEQYF.

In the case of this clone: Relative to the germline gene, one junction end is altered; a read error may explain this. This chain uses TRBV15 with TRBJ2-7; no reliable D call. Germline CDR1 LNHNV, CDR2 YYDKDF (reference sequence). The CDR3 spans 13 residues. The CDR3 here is CASSRDVGLEQYF. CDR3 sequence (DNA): TGTGCCTCCAGCAGAGATGTGGGCCTCGAGCAGTACTTC. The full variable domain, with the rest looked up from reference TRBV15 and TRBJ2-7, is DAMVIQNPRYQVTQFGKPVTLSCSQTLNHNVMYWYQQKSSQAPKLLFHYYDKDFNNEADTPDNFQSRRPNTSFCFLDIRSPGLGDTAMYLCASSRDVGLEQYFGPGTRLTVT.

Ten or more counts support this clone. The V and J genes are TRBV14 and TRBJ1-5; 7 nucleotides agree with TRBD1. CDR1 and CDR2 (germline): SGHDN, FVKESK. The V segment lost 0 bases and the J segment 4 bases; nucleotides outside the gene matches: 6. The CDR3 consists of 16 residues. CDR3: CASSQESAGGNQPQHF. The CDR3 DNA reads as TGTGCCAGCAGCCAAGAATCGGCAGGGGGGAATCAGCCCCAGCATTTT.

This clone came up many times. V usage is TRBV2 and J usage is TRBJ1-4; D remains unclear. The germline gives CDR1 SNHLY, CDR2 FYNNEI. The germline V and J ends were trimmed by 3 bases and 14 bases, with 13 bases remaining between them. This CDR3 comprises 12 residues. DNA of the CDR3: TGTGCCAGCAGTGAGAGAGGGAGGAGGCTGTTTTTT. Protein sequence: CASSERGRRLFF.

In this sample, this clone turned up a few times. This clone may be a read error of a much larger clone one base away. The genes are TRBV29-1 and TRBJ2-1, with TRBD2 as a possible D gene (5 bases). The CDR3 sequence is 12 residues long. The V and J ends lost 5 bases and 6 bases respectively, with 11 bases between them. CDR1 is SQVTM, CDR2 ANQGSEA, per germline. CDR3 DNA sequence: TGCAGCGTTCAGCGGATCGTCAATGAGCAGTTCTTC. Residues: CSVQRIVNEQFF.

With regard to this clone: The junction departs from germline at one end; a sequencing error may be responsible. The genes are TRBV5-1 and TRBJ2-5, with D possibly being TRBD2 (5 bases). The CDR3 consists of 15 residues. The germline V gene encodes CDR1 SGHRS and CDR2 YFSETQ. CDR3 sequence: CASSPRARGKENQYF. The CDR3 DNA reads TGCGCCAGCAGCCCGAGGGCTAGAGGGAAGGAGAACCAGTACTTC.

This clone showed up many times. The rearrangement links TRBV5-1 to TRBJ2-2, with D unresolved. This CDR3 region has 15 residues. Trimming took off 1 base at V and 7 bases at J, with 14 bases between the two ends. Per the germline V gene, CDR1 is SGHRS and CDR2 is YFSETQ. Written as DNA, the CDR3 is TGCGCCAGCAGCTTGATACCTATAACAAACGGGGAGCTGTTTTTT. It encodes CASSLIPITNGELFF.

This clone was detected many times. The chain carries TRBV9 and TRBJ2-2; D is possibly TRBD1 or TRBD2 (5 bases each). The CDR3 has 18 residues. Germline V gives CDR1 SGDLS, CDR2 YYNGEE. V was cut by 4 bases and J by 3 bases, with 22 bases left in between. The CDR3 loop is CASSPGEGENNDTGELFF. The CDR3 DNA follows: TGTGCCAGCAGCCCCGGGGAAGGGGAAAATAATGACACCGGGGAGCTGTTTTTT.

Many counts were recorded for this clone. The CDR3 nucleotides read TGTGCCAGCAGCTGGAACAGGGTGGGCTACGAGCAGTACTTC. Translating gives CASSWNRVGYEQYF. The chain carries TRBV7-2 and TRBJ2-7; maybe TRBD1 (6 bases). The V end was cut by 4 bases, the J end by 3 bases, with 13 bases between. This CDR3 is 14 amino acids long. Germline CDR1 and CDR2: SGHTA and FQGNSA.

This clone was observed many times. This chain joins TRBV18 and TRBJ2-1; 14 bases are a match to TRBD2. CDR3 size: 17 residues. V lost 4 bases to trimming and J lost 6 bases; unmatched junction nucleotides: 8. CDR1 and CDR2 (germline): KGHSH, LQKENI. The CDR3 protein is CASSLTGTSGSLNEQFF. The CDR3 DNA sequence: TGTGCCAGCTCACTAACAGGGACTAGCGGGAGTCTCAATGAGCAGTTCTTC.

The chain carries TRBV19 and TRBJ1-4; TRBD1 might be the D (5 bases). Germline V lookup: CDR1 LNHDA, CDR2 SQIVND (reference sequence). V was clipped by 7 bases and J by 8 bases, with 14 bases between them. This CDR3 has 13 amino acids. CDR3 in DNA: TGTGCCAGTATGGTGCAGGGCTGGGAAAAACTGTTTTTT. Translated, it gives CASMVQGWEKLFF. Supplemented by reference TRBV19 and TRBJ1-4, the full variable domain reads DGGITQSPKYLFRKEGQNVTLSCEQNLNHDAMYWYRQDPGQGLRLIYYSQIVNDFQKGDIAEGYSVSREKKESFPLTVTSAQKNPTAFYLCASMVQGWEKLFFGSGTQLSVL.

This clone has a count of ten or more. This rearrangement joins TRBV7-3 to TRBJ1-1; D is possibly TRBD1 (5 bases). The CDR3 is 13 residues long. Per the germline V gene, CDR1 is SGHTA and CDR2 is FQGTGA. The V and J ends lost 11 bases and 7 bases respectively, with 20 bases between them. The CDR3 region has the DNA TGTGCCTCGGGGGAGCGGGCCCGAGGTGAAGCTTTCTTT. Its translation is CASGERARGEAFF.

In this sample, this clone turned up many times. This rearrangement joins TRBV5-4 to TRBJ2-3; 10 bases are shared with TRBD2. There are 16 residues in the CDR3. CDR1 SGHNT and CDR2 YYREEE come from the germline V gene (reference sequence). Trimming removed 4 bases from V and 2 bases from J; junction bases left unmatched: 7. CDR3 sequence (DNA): TGTGCCAGCAGCGCCGCTAGCGGGAGTACCACAGATACGCAGTATTTT. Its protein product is CASSAASGSTTDTQYF.

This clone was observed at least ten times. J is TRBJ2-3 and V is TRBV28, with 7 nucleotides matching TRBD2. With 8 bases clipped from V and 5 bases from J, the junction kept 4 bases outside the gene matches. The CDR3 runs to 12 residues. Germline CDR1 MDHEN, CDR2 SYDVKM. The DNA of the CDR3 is TGTGCCAGCCGGGGGGAAGGAGATACGCAGTATTTT. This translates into CASRGEGDTQYF.

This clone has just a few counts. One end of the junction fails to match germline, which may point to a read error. CDR3 DNA: TGTGCCAGCATTTACCCCCTTCCTGACAGGGGTAATTCACCCCTCCACTTT. Its translation: CASIYPLPDRGNSPLHF. The rearrangement links TRBV6-6 to TRBJ1-6, with TRBD1 identical over 8 bases. CDR3 length: 17 amino acids. The germline gives CDR1 MNHNY, CDR2 SVGAGI (reference sequence).

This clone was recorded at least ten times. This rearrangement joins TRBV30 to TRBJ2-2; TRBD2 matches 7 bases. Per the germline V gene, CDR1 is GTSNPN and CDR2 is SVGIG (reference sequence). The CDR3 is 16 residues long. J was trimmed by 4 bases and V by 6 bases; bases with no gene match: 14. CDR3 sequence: CACHPSAGEVTGELFF. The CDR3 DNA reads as TGTGCCTGTCATCCAAGTGCGGGAGAGGTCACCGGGGAGCTGTTTTTT.

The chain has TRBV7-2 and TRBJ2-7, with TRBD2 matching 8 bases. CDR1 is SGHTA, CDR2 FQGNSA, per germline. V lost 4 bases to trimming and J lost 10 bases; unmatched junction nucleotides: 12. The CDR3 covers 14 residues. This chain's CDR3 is CASSSVLGVAGQYF. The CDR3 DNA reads TGTGCCAGCAGCTCAGTCCTAGGGGTAGCGGGACAGTACTTC.

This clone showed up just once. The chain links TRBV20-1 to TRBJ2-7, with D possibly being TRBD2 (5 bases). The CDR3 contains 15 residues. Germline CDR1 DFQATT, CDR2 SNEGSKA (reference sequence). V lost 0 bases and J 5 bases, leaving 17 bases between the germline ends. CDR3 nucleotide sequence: TGCAGTGCTAGAGATAAAGCGGCGGGCAATAACGAGCAGTACTTC. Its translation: CSARDKAAGNNEQYF.

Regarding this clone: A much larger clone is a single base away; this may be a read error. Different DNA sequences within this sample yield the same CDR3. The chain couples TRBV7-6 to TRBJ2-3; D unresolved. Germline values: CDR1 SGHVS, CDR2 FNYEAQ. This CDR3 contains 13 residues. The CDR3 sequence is CASSLPPADTQYF. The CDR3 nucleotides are TGCGCCAGCAGCTTACCCCCGGCAGATACGCAGTATTTT.

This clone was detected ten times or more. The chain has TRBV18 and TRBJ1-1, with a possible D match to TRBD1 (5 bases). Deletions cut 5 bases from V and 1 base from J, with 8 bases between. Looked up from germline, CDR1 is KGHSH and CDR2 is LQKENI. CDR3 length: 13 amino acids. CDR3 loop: CASSKGQNTEAFF. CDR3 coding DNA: TGTGCCAGCTCAAAGGGGCAGAACACTGAAGCTTTCTTT.

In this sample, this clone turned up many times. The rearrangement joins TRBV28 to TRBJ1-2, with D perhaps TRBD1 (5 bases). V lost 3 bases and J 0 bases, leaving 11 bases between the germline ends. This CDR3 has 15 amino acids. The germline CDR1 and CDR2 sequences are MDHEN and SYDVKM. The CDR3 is CASSLIGTSNYGYTF. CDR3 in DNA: TGTGCCAGCAGTTTGATTGGGACCTCTAACTATGGCTACACCTTC.

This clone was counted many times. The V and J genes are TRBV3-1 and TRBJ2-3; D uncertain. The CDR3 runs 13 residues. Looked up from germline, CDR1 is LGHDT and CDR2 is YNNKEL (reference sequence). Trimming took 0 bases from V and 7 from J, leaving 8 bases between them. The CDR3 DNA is TGTGCCAGCAGCCAAGAAGGGCTCAATACGCAGTATTTT. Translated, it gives CASSQEGLNTQYF.

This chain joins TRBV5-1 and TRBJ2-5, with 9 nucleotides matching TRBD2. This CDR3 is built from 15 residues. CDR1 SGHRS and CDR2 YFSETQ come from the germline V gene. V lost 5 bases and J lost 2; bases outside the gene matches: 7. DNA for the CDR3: TGCGCCAGCAGACAGCCCCTAGCGGGACAAGAGACCCAGTACTTC. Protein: CASRQPLAGQETQYF.

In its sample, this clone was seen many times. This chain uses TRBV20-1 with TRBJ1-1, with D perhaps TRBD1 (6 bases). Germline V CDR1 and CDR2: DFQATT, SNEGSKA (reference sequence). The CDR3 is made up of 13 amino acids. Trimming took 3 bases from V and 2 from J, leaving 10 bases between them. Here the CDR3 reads CSASKGENTEAFF. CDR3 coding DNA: TGCAGTGCTAGCAAGGGGGAAAACACTGAAGCTTTCTTT.